What follows are 19 T cell receptor beta chains derived from one specimen sequenced in a study of shared clonotypes between healthy human individuals (dated by TCRdb to 2019 to 2021). The method behind the library was the immunoSEQ multiplex PCR assay. The table comes from immuneACCESS by way of TCRdb, which keeps in-frame sequences with V and J called. Part of the clones is missing from these tables; in studies checked, under half for an unresolved V gene and the rest for unknown reasons. This sample has 1,500,000 or so clones in its table, and 96% of those were observed once. The top ten hold roughly 1.1% of the sample. What was sequenced was naive CD4+ T cells sorted from blood. What this sample's cell subset or site label stands for: CD45RA+ positively selected. The receptor set was obtained from a man in his thirties or forties in good health.

The chain joins TRBV18 to TRBJ2-3; 9 bases match TRBD2. CDR3 size: 16 residues. The germline V gene has CDR1 KGHSH and CDR2 LQKENI. Unmatched junction bases numbered 5, after V lost 4 bases and J lost 0 bases. The CDR3 DNA reads as TGTGCCAGCTCACAACTAGCGGGCTCTAGCACAGATACGCAGTATTTT. As protein: CASSQLAGSSTDTQYF.

The V call is TRBV29-1, the J call TRBJ1-1; 9 bases agree with TRBD1. The length of the CDR3 is 19 residues. CDR1 and CDR2 (germline): SQVTM, ANQGSEA. After removal of 1 base from V and 1 base from J, the junction contained 16 bases not matched to a gene. This CDR3 is CSVEGRVTGGRKKNTEAFF. CDR3 nucleotides: TGCAGCGTTGAAGGAAGAGTGACAGGGGGGAGGAAAAAGAACACTGAAGCTTTCTTT.

V usage is TRBV28 and J usage is TRBJ1-2, with D possibly TRBD1 on 6 matching bases. The V and J ends lost 6 bases and 3 bases respectively, with 14 bases between them. This CDR3 has 14 amino acids. Germline values: CDR1 MDHEN, CDR2 SYDVKM. The CDR3 reads CASRIMGADYGYTF. The CDR3 bases are TGTGCCAGCAGGATTATGGGGGCGGACTATGGCTACACCTTC.

The J gene is TRBJ2-1, the V gene TRBV14; D is ambiguous. Germline CDR1 reads SGHDN; CDR2 reads FVKESK. V lost 4 bases and J lost 7, with 17 bases in between. This CDR3 has 15 residues. The CDR3 spells CASSPPPGKSNEQFF. In nucleotides, the CDR3 is TGTGCCAGCAGCCCGCCACCTGGGAAATCAAATGAGCAGTTCTTC.

V is TRBV28 and J is TRBJ2-1; 9 bases are shared with TRBD2. CDR3 size: 16 residues. CDR1 is MDHEN, CDR2 SYDVKM, per germline. J gave up 3 bases and V 7 bases, and 10 bases lay outside the gene matches. The CDR3 DNA is TGTGCCAGCACCCGAATAGCGGGAGTGGGCTACAATGAGCAGTTCTTC. It is translated as CASTRIAGVGYNEQFF.

This clone came up once. The J gene is TRBJ1-2, the V gene TRBV7-8; D uncertain. This CDR3 is 14 amino acids long. The germline V and J ends were trimmed by 5 bases and 4 bases, with 14 bases remaining between them. The germline V gene encodes CDR1 SGHVS and CDR2 FQNEAQ. The CDR3 nucleotides are TGTGCCAGCAGCACCGAGTATCGGGGCTATGGCTACACCTTC. It translates to CASSTEYRGYGYTF.

Concerning this clone itself: This CDR3 is also generated by other DNA sequences in the sample. The chain links TRBV2 to TRBJ1-3, with TRBD1 as a possible D gene (5 bases). CDR1 and CDR2 (germline): SNHLY, FYNNEI. This CDR3 region has 14 residues. V lost 2 bases to trimming and J lost 4 bases, with 9 bases between them. The CDR3 DNA sequence: TGTGCCAGCAGTGAAAGGGGATCCGGAAACACCATATATTTT. Protein product: CASSERGSGNTIYF.

The CDR3 sequence is CASSLGDHRTHEQFF. The CDR3 DNA reads TGTGCCAGTAGTTTAGGGGACCACCGAACGCATGAGCAGTTCTTC. The gene calls are TRBV19 and TRBJ2-1, with D perhaps matching TRBD1 or TRBD2 (5 bases each). The V gene lost 5 bases and the J gene lost 8 bases, with 19 bases spanning the gap. The CDR3 is made up of 15 amino acids. Germline loops: CDR1 LNHDA, CDR2 SQIVND (reference sequence).

The chain uses TRBV5-6 and TRBJ2-5; TRBD1 matches 7 bases. Germline V gene lookup returns CDR1 SGHDT and CDR2 YYEEEE. The V gene end was trimmed by 4 bases and the J gene end by 0 bases; junction bases not matched to a gene: 9. The CDR3 length is 16 residues. The CDR3 loop reads CASSPGQVQYQETQYF. CDR3 sequence (DNA): TGTGCCAGCAGCCCAGGACAGGTTCAATACCAAGAGACCCAGTACTTC.

The CDR3 region is CASSKNWGSFMNTEAFF. The CDR3 DNA is TGTGCCAGCAGCAAAAATTGGGGATCCTTCATGAACACTGAAGCTTTCTTT. V gene TRBV21-1 combines with J gene TRBJ1-1. TRBV21-1 has pseudogene status. CDR3 size: 17 residues.

The CDR3 DNA reads as TGTGCCAGCAGCCAAGCCGACAGAGTAGGAGAAAAACTGTTTTTT. It translates to CASSQADRVGEKLFF. The chain has TRBV7-2 and TRBJ1-4, with D tentatively TRBD1 (5 bases). Looked up from germline, CDR1 is SGHTA and CDR2 is FQGNSA. CDR3 length: 15 amino acids. Trimming pared 5 bases from V and 8 bases from J, leaving 18 bases between.

This chain links TRBV5-8 with TRBJ1-5, with D possibly being TRBD1 (5 bases). CDR1 is SGHTS, CDR2 YDEGEE, per germline. Deletions cut 4 bases from V and 7 bases from J, with 12 bases between. CDR3 length: 13 residues. CDR3 coding DNA: TGTGCCAGCAGCGGCGGCGACAGACAGCCCCAGCATTTT. This sequence encodes CASSGGDRQPQHF.

This chain connects TRBV28 to TRBJ1-5; 8 bases map to TRBD1. Germline V gene lookup returns CDR1 MDHEN and CDR2 SYDVKM. With V trimmed by 6 bases and J by 4 bases, 8 bases remained unmatched. The CDR3 loop spans 15 amino acids. In DNA form, the CDR3 reads TGTGCCAGCAGGTACCAGGACAGGGATAATCAGCCCCAGCATTTT. Amino acid sequence: CASRYQDRDNQPQHF. The whole variable domain, filled in from reference TRBV28 and TRBJ1-5, reads DVKVTQSSRYLVKRTGEKVFLECVQDMDHENMFWYRQDPGLGLRLIYFSYDVKMKEKGDIPEGYSVSREKKERFSLILESASTNQTSMYLCASRYQDRDNQPQHFGDGTRLSIL.

The rearrangement joins TRBV7-9 to TRBJ1-4; D is perhaps TRBD1 (6 bases). Between the trimmed V and J ends, which lost 2 bases and 7 bases, there was a span of 11 bases. CDR1 and CDR2 from the germline V gene are SEHNR and FQNEAQ (reference sequence). CDR3 size: 14 residues. DNA for the CDR3: TGTGCCAGCAGCTTAATCAGGGGACCTGAAAAACTGTTTTTT. Translated, it gives CASSLIRGPEKLFF. The variable domain in full, completed from reference TRBV7-9 and TRBJ1-4, reads DTGVSQNPRHKITKRGQNVTFRCDPISEHNRLYWYRQTLGQGPEFLTYFQNEAQLEKSRLLSDRFSAERPKGSFSTLEIQRTEQGDSAMYLCASSLIRGPEKLFFGSGTQLSVL.

A remark on this clone: Additional DNA sequences in this sample encode the identical CDR3. The V call is TRBV29-1, the J call TRBJ2-1; tentatively, D is TRBD1 (5 bases). This CDR3 has 11 amino acids. Germline V gene data show CDR1 as SQVTM and CDR2 as ANQGSEA. The V gene lost 7 bases and the J gene lost 4 bases, with 8 bases spanning the gap. The CDR3 sequence: CSGQGYNEQFF. The CDR3 nucleotides read TGCAGCGGTCAGGGATACAATGAGCAGTTCTTC.

This clone was seen a single time. V gene TRBV4-1 combines with J gene TRBJ2-3; 7 bases map to TRBD1. The CDR3 is 17 amino acids. Germline V CDR1 and CDR2: MGHRA, YSYEKL. J gave up 5 bases and V 0 bases, and 11 bases lay outside the gene matches. In nucleotides, the CDR3 is TGCGCCAGCAGCCAAGATGGTAGGGGGCGCCCGGGAGATACGCAGTATTTT. Protein product: CASSQDGRGRPGDTQYF.

The V call is TRBV10-3, the J call TRBJ2-3; D remains unclear. The V end lost 4 bases, the J end lost 1 base, and 12 bases lay between the germline ends. The germline V gene encodes CDR1 ENHRY and CDR2 SYGVKD. The CDR3 covers 15 residues. The CDR3 spells CAISVLQVGTDTQYF. In DNA form, the CDR3 reads TGTGCCATCAGTGTTCTCCAGGTGGGCACAGATACGCAGTATTTT.

This chain links TRBV7-9 with TRBJ1-1; TRBD1 is a possible D gene (5 bases). The CDR3 extends over 13 amino acids. Germline V lookup: CDR1 SEHNR, CDR2 FQNEAQ (reference sequence). V was shortened by 5 bases and J by 5 bases, with 12 bases between the two germline ends. In nucleotides, the CDR3 is TGTGCCAGCAGCCAGATCGGGGGAACTGAAGCTTTCTTT. Protein sequence: CASSQIGGTEAFF.

The rearrangement uses TRBV9 and TRBJ1-2; 8 bases agree with TRBD1. The CDR3 length is 14 residues. Germline V gene sequence: CDR1 SGDLS, CDR2 YYNGEE. V shed 4 bases and J 4 bases; nucleotides not matched to a gene: 6. DNA for the CDR3: TGTGCCAGCAGCTCAGGGGGCGGCGGCTATGGCTACACCTTC. Translating it yields CASSSGGGGYGYTF.